One and the same sample provided the 5 T cell receptor beta chains below, sequenced in a study of vaccination and CD4 T cells after COVID-19. The Oncomine TCR Beta short-read assay generated sequence data from the DNA of cultured CD4+ T cells. In TCRdb, the PCR reads were re-called with MiXCR into one record per CDR3 protein. The table lists about 27,000 distinct CDR3 sequences, approximately 66% of them singletons. These receptors lack a known antigen. Treatment in this sample: approximately nine-day PBMC culture with coronavirus spike peptide pools or control peptides (ViraFEST assay). Here the sequenced sample was CD4+ T cells from blood, cultured in vitro, taken after SARS-CoV-2 vaccination. These receptors all come from a human donor who received a COVID-19 vaccine.

CDR3 nucleotide sequence: TGTGCCAGCACCGGACTCAGGGAGAGGACTAGCGGGGGGGCCGGTCGTCCAGATACGCAGTATTTT. It is translated as CASTGLRERTSGGAGRPDTQYF. This chain uses TRBV5-5 with TRBJ2-3, with 15 nucleotides matching TRBD2. Germline CDR1 SGHKS, CDR2 YYEKEE (reference sequence). The V and J ends lost 6 bases and 4 bases, in that order; junction bases with no gene match: 24. This CDR3 contains 22 residues.

The chain links TRBV29-1 to TRBJ1-2; TRBD1 aligns across 7 bases. CDR1 is SQVTM, CDR2 ANQGSEA, per germline. J gave up 4 bases and V 2 bases, and 16 bases lay outside the gene matches. CDR3 length: 17 residues. CDR3 amino acids: CSVELRTGGVGGYGYTF. For the CDR3, the DNA is TGCAGCGTTGAACTCCGGACAGGAGGGGTAGGCGGCTATGGCTACACCTTC.

This rearrangement joins TRBV6-1 to TRBJ1-2, with 7 bases that match TRBD1. The CDR3 runs 14 residues. The V and J ends lost 7 bases and 2 bases, in that order; junction bases with no gene match: 7. Germline lookup yields CDR1 MNHNS and CDR2 SASEGT. CDR3 loop: CASIQQGLNYGYTF. The CDR3 DNA is TGTGCCAGCATACAACAGGGGTTAAACTATGGCTACACCTTC.

The rearrangement uses TRBV19 and TRBJ1-1; TRBD1 is a possible D gene (5 bases). The germline V and J ends were trimmed by 7 bases and 4 bases, with 25 bases remaining between them. Germline CDR1 LNHDA, CDR2 SQIVND (reference sequence). The CDR3 has 17 residues. CDR3 nucleotide sequence: TGTGCCAGTACCCTAAGGCAGGGCCGAGGCGGGGGCACTGAAGCTTTCTTT. As protein: CASTLRQGRGGGTEAFF.

The J gene is TRBJ1-1, the V gene TRBV7-2; possible D gene TRBD1, 6 bases. V shed 9 bases and J shed 3 bases, with 11 bases lying between them. Germline CDR1 is SGHTA and CDR2 is FQGNSA. This CDR3 contains 12 residues. The CDR3 protein is CASSAGDTEAFF. In DNA form, the CDR3 reads TGTGCCAGTTCGGCAGGGGACACTGAAGCTTTCTTT.